This TCR beta chain was recovered during a study of blood T cells in healthy people across ages. Study conclusions and caveats: Diversity estimates from one million T cells were considered underestimates. Long-lived donors had more naive CD4+ cells and higher diversity than aged donors.

Germline-derived CDR1 and CDR2 are SEHNR and FQNEAQ (reference sequence). With 2 bases removed from V and 0 bases from J, the gap between germline ends came to 11 bases. CDR3 length equals 17 residues. In regard to this clonotype: Its antigen is undetermined.

With a J-beta primer mix and a sample-barcoded 5' primer, a second PCR ran roughly 6 to 12 cycles. TCRdb re-analysed the 5' RACE reads in MiXCR, keeping a single row per CDR3 protein. The data show 500,000 to 600,000 distinct CDR3 sequences, about 25% seen once. This TCR was recovered from a woman between 70 and 85 years old in good health. This sequence joins TRBV7-9 and TRBJ2-6, with D perhaps TRBD2 (5 bases). Input material: blood. The CDR3 reads CASSLKLGVSGANVLTF. The DNA of the CDR3 is TGTGCCAGCAGCTTAAAACTAGGAGTCTCTGGGGCCAACGTCCTGACTTTC.